The 20 T cell receptor beta chains below all came from one sample that was sequenced in a study of neurological immune-mediated disorders. Each CDR3 protein gets one entry after TCRdb re-called the 5' RACE reads with MiXCR. The repertoire holds 50,000 or so distinct CDR3 sequences, with around 3.9% as singletons. The sequenced material came from PBMCs. The receptors come from a man aged 30 to 45 with multiple sclerosis.

This clonotype has ten or more counts. The chain recombines TRBV20-1 with TRBJ1-4; the D gene is possibly TRBD1 (5 bases). This CDR3 spans 13 amino acids. V gave up 6 bases and J gave up 8 bases, with 16 bases separating them. Germline loops: CDR1 DFQATT, CDR2 SNEGSKA (reference sequence). The DNA of the CDR3 is TGCAGTGCCCCCCTTTCCGGGGCAGAAAAACTGTTTTTT. Protein sequence: CSAPLSGAEKLFF.

This clonotype was counted at least ten times. The chain employs TRBV5-1 and TRBJ1-1; D call uncertain. CDR3 length equals 12 residues. The V end was cut by 3 bases, the J end by 10 bases, with 13 bases between. Germline V gives CDR1 SGHRS, CDR2 YFSETQ. This chain's CDR3 is CASSSYDRAAFF. CDR3 sequence (DNA): TGCGCCAGCAGCTCCTATGACCGCGCAGCTTTCTTT.

This clonotype was recorded at least ten times. This chain uses TRBV12-3 or TRBV12-4 with TRBJ2-1, with a weak D call TRBD1 (6 bases). V was shortened by 5 bases and J by 6 bases, with 8 bases between the two germline ends. The CDR3 contains 12 residues. The CDR3 reads CASSIGGNEQFF. Here the CDR3 DNA reads TGTGCCAGCAGTATAGGGGGCAATGAGCAGTTCTTC.

This clonotype occurred many times. The chain recombines TRBV6-6 with TRBJ1-1; D remains unclear. CDR1 MNHNY and CDR2 SVGAGI come from the germline V gene (reference sequence). Trimming cost V 4 bases and J 7 bases, with 7 bases left between them. CDR3 size: 11 residues. The CDR3 region has the DNA TGTGCCAGCAGTTCGCTAATTGAAGCTTTCTTT. Its translation: CASSSLIEAFF.

This clonotype has ten or more counts. The J gene is TRBJ2-3, the V gene TRBV5-1, with D unresolved. Germline lookup yields CDR1 SGHRS and CDR2 YFSETQ. V was trimmed by 1 base and J by 6 bases, leaving 9 bases between them. The CDR3 covers 13 residues. CDR3 region: CASSLRRADTQYF. The DNA for the CDR3 is TGCGCCAGCAGCTTGAGGAGAGCGGATACGCAGTATTTT.

This clonotype was observed at least ten times. This sequence joins TRBV14 and TRBJ1-1, with TRBD1 as a possible D gene (5 bases). This CDR3 is built from 15 residues. V was pared by 3 bases and J by 6 bases, with 17 bases between. Germline V gene lookup returns CDR1 SGHDN and CDR2 FVKESK. The CDR3 DNA sequence: TGTGCCAGCAGCCAGGAGCTCGGACACCCCGCTGAAGCTTTCTTT. It translates to CASSQELGHPAEAFF. The whole variable domain, remainder taken from reference TRBV14 and TRBJ1-1, is EAGVTQFPSHSVIEKGQTVTLRCDPISGHDNLYWYRRVMGKEIKFLLHFVKESKQDESGMPNNRFLAERTGGTYSTLKVQPAELEDSGVYFCASSQELGHPAEAFFGQGTRLTVV.

This clonotype appeared many times. The gene calls are TRBV13 and TRBJ2-7; D is unresolved. Looked up from germline, CDR1 is PRHDT and CDR2 is FYEKMQ (reference sequence). Deletions cut 5 bases from V and 3 bases from J, with 11 bases between. The CDR3 covers 13 residues. The CDR3 reads CASSPGSIYEQYF. CDR3 in DNA: TGTGCCAGCAGCCCCGGGTCCATCTACGAGCAGTACTTC.

The chain has TRBV20-1 and TRBJ2-5; 10 nucleotides align to TRBD2. The CDR3 is 18 residues long. The V and J ends lost 3 bases and 2 bases, in that order; junction bases with no gene match: 15. Germline V gene sequence: CDR1 DFQATT, CDR2 SNEGSKA (reference sequence). The CDR3 sequence: CSARFPPSLAGVQETQYF. CDR3 sequence (DNA): TGCAGTGCTAGGTTCCCCCCCAGCCTAGCGGGGGTACAAGAGACCCAGTACTTC.

This clonotype was counted ten times or more. The chain combines TRBV7-9 with TRBJ1-1; D not certain. Germline V gives CDR1 SEHNR, CDR2 FQNEAQ (reference sequence). The CDR3 loop spans 14 amino acids. V was trimmed by 5 bases and J by 3 bases, leaving 13 bases between them. CDR3 amino acids: CASSLRDGDTEAFF. The CDR3 DNA reads TGTGCCAGCAGCCTACGTGACGGAGACACTGAAGCTTTCTTT. Supplemented by reference TRBV7-9 and TRBJ1-1, the full variable domain reads DTGVSQNPRHKITKRGQNVTFRCDPISEHNRLYWYRQTLGQGPEFLTYFQNEAQLEKSRLLSDRFSAERPKGSFSTLEIQRTEQGDSAMYLCASSLRDGDTEAFFGQGTRLTVV.

This clonotype was seen at least ten times. V usage is TRBV20-1 and J usage is TRBJ1-2; TRBD1 might be the D (6 bases). V was pared by 5 bases and J by 9 bases, with 13 bases between. This CDR3 has 11 amino acids. Germline loops: CDR1 DFQATT, CDR2 SNEGSKA (reference sequence). DNA of the CDR3: TGCAGTGCTGACGAACAGGGCCGCTACACCTTC. The encoded protein is CSADEQGRYTF.

The chain recombines TRBV28 with TRBJ2-1, with 10 bases lining up with TRBD2. CDR1 is MDHEN and CDR2 is SYDVKM in the germline V gene. There are 15 residues in the CDR3. The V gene end was trimmed by 4 bases and the J gene end by 7 bases; junction bases not matched to a gene: 7. CDR3 DNA sequence: TGTGCCAGCAGTTCCCCTAGCGGGAGATTGAATGAGCAGTTCTTC. As protein: CASSSPSGRLNEQFF.

This clonotype was observed many times. The chain combines TRBV12-3 or TRBV12-4 with TRBJ1-5, with TRBD1 identical over 8 bases. The CDR3 is 15 amino acids. V lost 3 bases, J lost 4 bases, and 5 bases stayed unmatched. DNA of the CDR3: TGTGCCAGCAGTTTTACACAGGGGGTTAATCAGCCCCAGCATTTT. Translating gives CASSFTQGVNQPQHF.

The table lists this clonotype with many counts. The chain uses TRBV20-1 and TRBJ2-5; 10 bases fit TRBD1. Per germline, CDR1 DFQATT and CDR2 SNEGSKA (reference sequence). Trimming at V came to 5 bases and at J to 1 base, leaving 7 bases not matched to a gene. The CDR3 runs 15 residues. CDR3 nucleotide sequence: TGCAGTGCTGTTCCGGGACAGGGGATCCAAGAGACCCAGTACTTC. Its protein product is CSAVPGQGIQETQYF.

Many counts were recorded for this clonotype. This chain connects TRBV24-1 to TRBJ2-1; tentatively, D is TRBD1 (5 bases). CDR1 is KGHDR and CDR2 is SFDVKD in the germline V gene. The V end lost 4 bases, the J end lost 2 bases, and 11 bases lay between the germline ends. This CDR3 has 15 residues. The CDR3 bases are TGTGCCACCAGTGACCACCGACAGACCTACAATGAGCAGTTCTTC. Its protein product is CATSDHRQTYNEQFF.

This clonotype was detected ten times or more. The chain joins TRBV12-3 or TRBV12-4 to TRBJ2-7; weak D call: TRBD2 (5 bases). The CDR3 sequence is 12 residues long. V was clipped by 8 bases and J by 2 bases, with 10 bases between them. CDR3 coding DNA: TGTGCCAGCTCCGGGAACACCTACGAGCAGTACTTC. It codes for CASSGNTYEQYF.

At least ten counts were recorded for this clonotype. This rearrangement joins TRBV29-1 to TRBJ1-2; D is unresolved. Germline V CDR1 and CDR2: SQVTM, ANQGSEA. Deletions cut 7 bases from V and 4 bases from J, with 16 bases between. CDR3 length equals 13 residues. The CDR3 protein is CSAVDQNSYGYTF. The CDR3 nucleotides are TGCAGCGCCGTGGACCAAAACAGCTATGGCTACACCTTC.

This clonotype was counted at least ten times. V gene TRBV7-2 combines with J gene TRBJ2-7; no clear D gene. The germline V gene has CDR1 SGHTA and CDR2 FQGNSA. Deletions cut 4 bases from V and 6 bases from J, with 10 bases between. CDR3 size: 12 residues. This CDR3 is CASSYGVGEQYF. The CDR3 coding sequence is TGTGCCAGCAGCTATGGGGTGGGCGAGCAGTACTTC.

This clonotype was detected only a few times. The V call is TRBV6-5, the J call TRBJ1-3, with D tentatively TRBD1 (5 bases). Trimming removed 6 bases at V and 2 bases at J, with 14 bases between. The CDR3 runs to 15 residues. Germline CDR1 reads MNHEY; CDR2 reads SVGAGI. CDR3 sequence (DNA): TGTGCCAGCAGCATGGGGGGAATAACTGGAAACACCATATATTTT. Its translation: CASSMGGITGNTIYF.

There are many counts of this clonotype. The V call is TRBV14, the J call TRBJ2-1; TRBD2 agrees at 7 bases. This CDR3 has 13 amino acids. The germline gives CDR1 SGHDN, CDR2 FVKESK. Unmatched junction bases numbered 5, after V lost 0 bases and J lost 12 bases. CDR3 DNA sequence: TGTGCCAGCAGCCAAGATCCGGGAGGAGGGCAGTTCTTC. It is translated as CASSQDPGGGQFF.

This clonotype was seen ten or more times. The chain combines TRBV20-1 with TRBJ1-5; 9 bases map to TRBD1. The CDR3 runs to 15 residues. Germline V CDR1 and CDR2: DFQATT, SNEGSKA (reference sequence). V was pared by 5 bases and J by 2 bases, with 7 bases of the junction left unmatched. CDR3 in DNA: TGCAGTGCTGTCCGGGACAGGGAGGGCAATCAGCCCCAGCATTTT. Translating gives CSAVRDREGNQPQHF.